The 20 T cell receptor beta chains below were found in one sample sequenced in a study of T cell clonality in common variable immunodeficiency. Method: immunoSEQ multiplex PCR; TCRdb's copy keeps in-frame clones and lacks some. The repertoire consists of more than 65,000 clones, none detected only once. Sequencing was performed on peripheral blood mononuclear cells. The receptors shown here come from a person between 18 and 75 years old in good health.

This clone was found many times. The sequence runs out 3 residues before the end of the CDR3; the remainder is reconstructed from the germline J gene. V and J are TRBV7-9 and TRBJ2-7; 8 bases fit TRBD1. In germline, CDR1 is SEHNR, CDR2 FQNEAQ (reference sequence). The CDR3 is 14 residues long. The V gene end was trimmed by 11 bases and the J gene end by 2 bases; junction bases not matched to a gene: 11. CDR3 DNA, as far as it was read: TGTGCCGGATCTATGGACAGGGAGCCCTACGAG. Translated, it gives CAGSMDREPYE. The full CDR3 sequence reads CAGSMDREPYEQYF.

Many counts were recorded for this clone. This CDR3 reads CSARDLRDRGTEAFF. The part of the CDR3 DNA that was read is TGCAGTGCTAGAGATCTCCGCGACAGGGGCACTGAA. The genes are TRBV20-1 and TRBJ1-1; the match to TRBD1 covers 8 bases. The read ends 3 residues early relative to the CDR3; the germline J gene fills the gap. The junction had 7 bases not matched to a gene; V was cut back by 0 bases and J by 4 bases. The CDR3 extends over 15 amino acids. Per the germline V gene, CDR1 is DFQATT and CDR2 is SNEGSKA (reference sequence).

This clone was recorded at least ten times. The read gets to within 3 residues of the CDR3 end, and the germline J gene fills in the rest. The chain couples TRBV6-2 or TRBV6-3 to TRBJ2-1; TRBD1 matches at 7 bases. Per the germline V gene, CDR1 is MNHEY and CDR2 is SVGEGT. The CDR3 contains 16 residues. V lost 6 bases and J lost 0; bases outside the gene matches: 8. The chain's CDR3 is CASSQGVWGSYNEQFF. The CDR3 DNA, read in part, is TGTGCCAGCAGCCAGGGGGTCTGGGGCTCCTACAATGAG.

This clone has ten or more counts. The junction differs from germline at one of its ends, possibly a read error. Read coverage stops 3 residues before the CDR3 terminus; the germline J gene supplies the remainder. The chain combines TRBV20-1 with TRBJ2-1, with a tentative D call TRBD2 (7 bases). CDR3 size: 17 residues. Per germline, CDR1 DFQATT and CDR2 SNEGSKA (reference sequence). The sequenced part of the CDR3 DNA is TGCAGTGTTAGAGAACAGGGAAAGAGTCTAGCGGACAATGAG. It is translated as CSVREQGKSLADNE. The CDR3, in full, reads CSVREQGKSLADNEQFF.

This clone was recorded at least ten times. The CDR3 end is not reached by the read, which stops 3 residues before it; the germline J gene fills it in. V gene TRBV20-1 combines with J gene TRBJ1-4, with unresolved D. CDR1 and CDR2 from the germline V gene are DFQATT and SNEGSKA (reference sequence). This CDR3 contains 14 residues. The CDR3 protein is CSGVGTEADEKLFF. The DNA read from the CDR3 is TGCAGCGGAGTAGGTACGGAAGCGGATGAAAAA.

Incomplete CDR3 DNA: TGTGCCAGCAGCTTAGCCGGAGCAGGGAGCTCTGGAAACACC. Protein sequence: CASSLAGAGSSGNT. In full, the CDR3 reads CASSLAGAGSSGNTIYF. The chain has TRBV7-6 and TRBJ1-3; D is possibly TRBD1 (5 bases). The CDR3 end falls 3 residues outside the read, so it is completed with the germline J gene. CDR3 length equals 17 residues. Trimming cost V 0 bases and J 0 bases, with 12 bases left between them. Germline V CDR1 and CDR2: SGHVS, FNYEAQ.

This clone was seen at least ten times. The read terminates 3 residues ahead of where the CDR3 ends, so the germline J gene completes it. The chain couples TRBV7-2 to TRBJ2-5; a weak D match, TRBD2 (5 bases). The V gene's germline CDR1 is SGHTA and CDR2 FQGNSA. The V gene lost 4 bases and the J gene lost 1 base, with 10 bases spanning the gap. The length of the CDR3 is 14 residues. The sequenced part of the CDR3 DNA is TGTGCCAGCAGCTACGGACTGTTCCAAGAGACC. Residues: CASSYGLFQET. The full CDR3 reads CASSYGLFQETQYF.

This clone was seen a handful of times. This may come from a read error, since a much larger clone is one base off. The observed sequence ends 3 residues before the CDR3 terminus, with the missing tail filled in from the germline J gene. The chain links TRBV6-2 or TRBV6-3 to TRBJ2-1; D is possibly TRBD2 (6 bases). CDR3 length equals 14 residues. Per germline, CDR1 MNHEY and CDR2 SVGEGT. CDR3 loop: CASSQRASSNEQFF. CDR3 bases read: TGTGCCAGCAGCCAGCGGGCCTCCTCCAATGAG.

There are many counts of this clone. The read terminates 3 residues before the CDR3 end, so the remaining end is supplied by the germline J gene. This chain joins TRBV20-1 and TRBJ1-2; 7 nucleotides match TRBD1. Germline V gives CDR1 DFQATT, CDR2 SNEGSKA (reference sequence). This CDR3 is 11 amino acids long. With V trimmed by 5 bases and J by 6 bases, 3 bases remained unmatched. The CDR3 spells CSARDRDGYTF. The part of the CDR3 DNA that was read is TGCAGTGCTCGGGACAGAGATGGC.

A word on this clone: The read falls 3 residues short of the CDR3 end, and the missing part is taken from the germline J gene. This chain links TRBV5-6 with TRBJ2-7; D is possibly TRBD1 (8 bases). V gave up 1 base and J gave up 0 bases, with 11 bases separating them. Germline CDR1 SGHDT, CDR2 YYEEEE. This CDR3 is 15 amino acids long. Incomplete CDR3 DNA: TGTGCCAGCAGCTTGACAGGGGGGGGCTCCTACGAG. It encodes CASSLTGGGSYE. The whole CDR3 sequence reads CASSLTGGGSYEQYF.

This clone appeared many times. The CDR3 extends 3 residues past the end of the read, so its final part is completed from the germline J gene. The chain combines TRBV11-3 with TRBJ2-3; 12 bases match TRBD2. Trimming removed 3 bases from V and 5 bases from J; junction bases left unmatched: 0. Germline assignment: CDR1 SGHNT and CDR2 YENEEA. This CDR3 spans 14 amino acids. Here the CDR3 reads CASSLGLAGDTQYF. CDR3 DNA (partial): TGTGCCAGCAGCTTGGGACTAGCGGGAGATACG.

This clone has at least ten counts. The observed sequence ends 3 residues before the CDR3 terminus, with the missing tail filled in from the germline J gene. The chain links TRBV12-3 or TRBV12-4 to TRBJ1-5; D remains ambiguous. V was clipped by 1 base and J by 4 bases, with 8 bases between them. The CDR3 loop spans 14 amino acids. The CDR3 bases that were read are TGTGCCAGCAGTTTAGGTGTCAGGAATCAGCCC. The encoded protein is CASSLGVRNQP. The full CDR3 sequence reads CASSLGVRNQPQHF.

Ten or more counts support this clone. Read sequence stops 3 residues before the CDR3 end, and the germline J gene provides the missing end. The chain uses TRBV6-2 or TRBV6-3 and TRBJ1-1; 9 positions match TRBD1. Germline V gives CDR1 MNHEY, CDR2 SVGEGT. The CDR3 is 14 amino acids. Trimming cost V 7 bases and J 3 bases; bases outside gene matches: 6. The part of the CDR3 DNA that was read is TGTGCCAGCAAAATGACAGGGGGGGACACTGAA. Its translation: CASKMTGGDTE. The CDR3 reads in full as CASKMTGGDTEAFF.

This clone occurred many times. The CDR3 end falls 3 residues outside the read, so it is completed with the germline J gene. This sequence joins TRBV11-2 and TRBJ2-2; D is ambiguous. The germline CDR1 and CDR2 sequences are SGHAT and FQNNGV. Trimming took 3 bases from V and 0 from J, leaving 5 bases between them. There are 14 residues in the CDR3. This chain's CDR3 is CASSFSANTGELFF. The CDR3 bases that were read are TGTGCCAGCAGCTTTTCAGCGAACACCGGGGAG. The whole variable domain, remainder taken from reference TRBV11-2 and TRBJ2-2, is EAGVAQSPRYKIIEKRQSVAFWCNPISGHATLYWYQQILGQGPKLLIQFQNNGVVDDSQLPKDRFSAERLKGVDSTLKIQPAKLEDSAVYLCASSFSANTGELFFGEGSRLTVL.

This clone was seen ten or more times. The read finishes 3 residues shy of the CDR3 end, and the germline J gene is used to complete it. V and J are TRBV3-1 (or the pseudogene TRBV3-2) and TRBJ2-7; D remains unclear. The germline CDR1 and CDR2 sequences are LGHDT and YNNKEL (reference sequence). Trimming removed 0 bases from V and 6 bases from J, with 12 bases in between. The CDR3 runs 14 residues. The CDR3 reads CASSQERKNGEQYF. CDR3 DNA, as far as it was read: TGTGCCAGCAGCCAAGAGCGGAAAAACGGCGAG.

The sample holds many counts of this clone. The CDR3 extends 3 residues past the end of the read, so its final part is completed from the germline J gene. The chain links TRBV30 to TRBJ1-4; 8 positions match TRBD1. V trimming: 5 bases; J trimming: 3 bases; junction bases outside the gene matches: 5. CDR1 and CDR2 from the germline V gene are GTSNPN and SVGIG (reference sequence). The CDR3 is made up of 14 amino acids. The CDR3 is CAWAQGAPNEKLFF. Partial CDR3 DNA: TGTGCCTGGGCCCAGGGGGCGCCTAATGAAAAA.

This clone was recorded many times. The sequenced fragment ends 3 residues before the CDR3 boundary, so the rest is inferred from the germline J gene. The chain couples TRBV5-1 to TRBJ2-5, with 11 bases lining up with TRBD2. The V gene end was trimmed by 4 bases and the J gene end by 2 bases; junction bases not matched to a gene: 7. CDR1 and CDR2 (germline): SGHRS, YFSETQ. There are 16 residues in the CDR3. The CDR3 here is CASSHRLAGLQETQYF. The DNA read from the CDR3 is TGCGCCAGCAGCCACCGACTAGCGGGATTGCAAGAGACC.

In its sample, this clone was seen many times. Read coverage stops 3 residues before the CDR3 terminus; the germline J gene supplies the remainder. Additional DNA sequences in this sample encode the identical CDR3. V is TRBV18 and J is TRBJ2-1; TRBD2 matches 10 bases. V lost 3 bases, J lost 2 bases, and 13 bases stayed unmatched. Germline V gives CDR1 KGHSH, CDR2 LQKENI. This CDR3 comprises 19 residues. This CDR3 reads CASSPLPSLAGAPYNEQFF. The part of the CDR3 DNA that was read is TGTGCCAGCTCACCCCTACCCTCTCTAGCGGGAGCACCCTACAATGAG.

This clone was counted at least ten times. The read terminates 3 residues before the CDR3 end, so the remaining end is supplied by the germline J gene. This chain links TRBV18 with TRBJ2-7; the match to TRBD2 covers 13 bases. V shed 4 bases and J 6 bases; nucleotides not matched to a gene: 9. The CDR3 is 16 residues long. Per the germline V gene, CDR1 is KGHSH and CDR2 is LQKENI. The part of the CDR3 DNA that was read is TGTGCCAGCTCACGACGATCAGGGACTAGCGGGACCGAG. Translating it yields CASSRRSGTSGTE. The whole CDR3 reads CASSRRSGTSGTEQYF. Filled out from reference TRBV18 and TRBJ2-7, the complete variable domain reads NAGVMQNPRHLVRRRGQEARLRCSPMKGHSHVYWYRQLPEEGLKFMVYLQKENIIDESGMPKERFSAEFPKEGPSILRIQQVVRGDSAAYFCASSRRSGTSGTEQYFGPGTRLTVT.

This clone was observed many times. One end of the junction is discordant with germline, which a read error may explain. The missing CDR3 end, 3 residues past where the read stops, is filled in from the germline J gene. J is TRBJ2-1 and V is TRBV4-2; TRBD2 matches 9 bases. CDR3 length: 16 amino acids. Germline V CDR1 and CDR2: LGHNA, YNFKEQ. The sequenced CDR3 bases are TGCGCCAGCAGCCAAGATCGCCTAGCGGGGTACAATGAG. It is translated as CASSQDRLAGYNE. The whole CDR3 reads CASSQDRLAGYNEQFF.